The rows below give T cell receptor beta chains drawn from one sample of a study of OX40 agonist ivuxolimab in advanced cancers. Some clones are missing from TCRdb's copy, which holds only in-frame ones; the method was immunoSEQ multiplex PCR. The repertoire includes fewer than 70,000 clones, about 85% of them detected once, and around 3% sits in the top ten. The source material was CD4+ or CD8+ T cells sorted from blood, sampled in a trial of the OX40 agonist ivuxolimab. The source is an adult with an advanced solid tumor such as melanoma, head and neck, liver or kidney cancer. CDR3s include the opening cysteine and the closing phenylalanine or tryptophan. D genes are given only for firm matches. Where a row states a size, it is once, few, many or the class of an expanded clone; other rows omit it.

V gene: TRBV2
clone size: .
D gene: TRBD2
J gene: TRBJ2-7
CDR3 DNA: TGTGCCAGCAGTGAGGTTGCTAGCGGCACATCATCCGAGCAGTACTTC
CDR3 protein: CASSEVASGTSSEQYF

V gene: TRBV5-1
clone size: .
D gene: TRBD1
J gene: TRBJ2-7
CDR3 DNA: TGCGCCAGCAGCTTTAACAGGGGCCAGGGCGAGCAGTACTTC
CDR3 protein: CASSFNRGQGEQYF

V gene: TRBV6-5
clone size: .
D gene: .
J gene: TRBJ1-2
CDR3 DNA: TGTGCCAGCATCCCTGGGGGGTCGTCCGCGAGCTACACCTTC
CDR3 protein: CASIPGGSSASYTF

V gene: TRBV5-4
clone size: .
D gene: .
J gene: TRBJ1-2
CDR3 DNA: TGTGCCAGCAGCTCCTACATAGAGGATGGCTACACCTTC
CDR3 protein: CASSSYIEDGYTF

V gene: TRBV27
clone size: .
D gene: .
J gene: TRBJ1-5
CDR3 DNA: TGTGCCAGCAGTATCTTTTATAGCAATCAGCCCCAGCATTTT
CDR3 protein: CASSIFYSNQPQHF

V gene: TRBV30
clone size: .
D gene: .
J gene: TRBJ1-6
CDR3 DNA: TGTGCCTGGAGTACAGGGCCACCCAATAATTCACCCCTCCACTTT
CDR3 protein: CAWSTGPPNNSPLHF

V gene: TRBV6-5
clone size: .
D gene: .
J gene: TRBJ1-5
CDR3 DNA: TGTGCCAGCAGTTACGATAGGACCCAGCATTTT
CDR3 protein: CASSYDRTQHF

V gene: TRBV19
clone size: .
D gene: .
J gene: TRBJ2-5
CDR3 DNA: TGTGCCAGTAGTATAGATGGGGCCCGAGACACACCGAAAGAGACCCAGTACTTC
CDR3 protein: CASSIDGARDTPKETQYF

V gene: TRBV30
clone size: .
D gene: TRBD2
J gene: TRBJ2-3
CDR3 DNA: TGTGCCTGGGGCTCCGGGACTAGCGGGACCCAGGATACGCAGTATTTT
CDR3 protein: CAWGSGTSGTQDTQYF

V gene: TRBV5-1
clone size: .
D gene: TRBD1
J gene: TRBJ2-2
CDR3 DNA: TGCGCCAGCAGCTTGAGTGGACAGGGAGGATCCGGGGAGCTGTTTTTT
CDR3 protein: CASSLSGQGGSGELFF

V gene: TRBV19
clone size: .
D gene: TRBD2
J gene: TRBJ2-7
CDR3 DNA: TGTGCCACTTCGCCCGGGACTAGCGTGTTCCACGAGCAGTACTTC
CDR3 protein: CATSPGTSVFHEQYF

V gene: TRBV5-1
clone size: .
D gene: TRBD2
J gene: TRBJ2-3
CDR3 DNA: TGCGCCAGCAGCTTGGGACTAGCGGTTTCCACAGATACGCAGTATTTT
CDR3 protein: CASSLGLAVSTDTQYF

V gene: TRBV2
clone size: .
D gene: TRBD1
J gene: TRBJ1-2
CDR3 DNA: TGTGCCAGCAGTGAGGACAGGGGGTACACTATGGCTGGCTACACCTTC
CDR3 protein: CASSEDRGYTMAGYTF

V gene: TRBV19
clone size: .
D gene: .
J gene: TRBJ2-6
CDR3 DNA: TGTGCCACCACGGGGAGCTCTGGGGCCAACGTCCTGACTTTC
CDR3 protein: CATTGSSGANVLTF

V gene: TRBV4-1
clone size: .
D gene: TRBD1
J gene: TRBJ2-7
CDR3 DNA: TGCGCCAGCAGCCAAGGGACAGGGGTCTTAGGGCAGTACTTC
CDR3 protein: CASSQGTGVLGQYF

V gene: TRBV2
clone size: .
D gene: .
J gene: TRBJ2-3
CDR3 DNA: TGTGCCAGCAGCCTAGCAGATAGCACAGATACGCAGTATTTT
CDR3 protein: CASSLADSTDTQYF

V gene: TRBV29-1
clone size: .
D gene: .
J gene: TRBJ2-7
CDR3 DNA: TGCAGCGTTGAAAGTTCCGGGGGCCTTTTCGGGGACGAGCAGTACTTC
CDR3 protein: CSVESSGGLFGDEQYF

V gene: TRBV6-6
clone size: .
D gene: .
J gene: TRBJ2-3
CDR3 DNA: TGTGCCAGCAGAACCCGAGACAGGGAGGCAGATACGCAGTATTTT
CDR3 protein: CASRTRDREADTQYF

V gene: TRBV12-1
clone size: .
D gene: .
J gene: TRBJ2-1
CDR3 DNA: TGTGCCAGCAGCTTTGGGGACAGGGGAGGCAATGAGCAGTTCTTC
CDR3 protein: CASSFGDRGGNEQFF

V gene: TRBV2
clone size: .
D gene: TRBD2
J gene: TRBJ2-7
CDR3 DNA: TGTGCCAGCACCGGGACTAGCGGGAGGGACGAGCAGTACTTC
CDR3 protein: CASTGTSGRDEQYF

V gene: TRBV27
clone size: .
D gene: TRBD1
J gene: TRBJ1-6
CDR3 DNA: TGTGCCAGCAGTACATACAGGGGAGGCGAATCACCCCTCCACTTT
CDR3 protein: CASSTYRGGESPLHF

V gene: TRBV29-1
clone size: .
D gene: .
J gene: TRBJ1-4
CDR3 DNA: TGCAGCGTTGATCGGGCGAACGAAAAACTGTTTTTT
CDR3 protein: CSVDRANEKLFF

V gene: TRBV4-3
clone size: .
D gene: .
J gene: TRBJ1-2
CDR3 DNA: TGCGCTAGCAGCCAAGCCCAACAGGGACTCTATGGCTACACCTTC
CDR3 protein: CASSQAQQGLYGYTF

V gene: TRBV6-1
clone size: few
D gene: .
J gene: TRBJ1-1
CDR3 DNA: TGTGCCAGCAGTGAACGGTGGGAGAGCACTGAAGCTTTCTTT
CDR3 protein: CASSERWESTEAFF

V gene: TRBV15
clone size: .
D gene: TRBD1
J gene: TRBJ1-2
CDR3 DNA: TGTGCCACCAGCCTCGGGGGGACAGTTTATGGCTACACCTTC
CDR3 protein: CATSLGGTVYGYTF

V gene: TRBV6-1
clone size: .
D gene: .
J gene: TRBJ1-5
CDR3 DNA: TGTGCCAGCATCCTGATGGGGGGACAGCCCCAGCATTTT
CDR3 protein: CASILMGGQPQHF

V gene: TRBV5-1
clone size: .
D gene: TRBD2
J gene: TRBJ2-3
CDR3 DNA: TGCGCCAGCAGCTTGTTTGGGCGGGAGGAAGCAGATACGCAGTATTTT
CDR3 protein: CASSLFGREEADTQYF

V gene: TRBV18
clone size: .
D gene: .
J gene: TRBJ2-7
CDR3 DNA: TGTGCCAGCTCACCCGTCCGAGGGGATTACGAGCAGTACTTC
CDR3 protein: CASSPVRGDYEQYF

V gene: TRBV5-1
clone size: .
D gene: .
J gene: TRBJ2-7
CDR3 DNA: TGCGCCAGCAGCTTGGACCCGGGGTTAACCTACGAGCAGTACTTC
CDR3 protein: CASSLDPGLTYEQYF

V gene: TRBV28
clone size: .
D gene: .
J gene: TRBJ2-3
CDR3 DNA: TGTGCCAGCAGTCCCAGAGAATTCACAGATACGCAGTATTTT
CDR3 protein: CASSPREFTDTQYF

V gene: TRBV2
clone size: .
D gene: .
J gene: TRBJ1-1
CDR3 DNA: TGTGCCAGCATTATTTTCGAAGGTACTGAAGCTTTCTTT
CDR3 protein: CASIIFEGTEAFF

V gene: TRBV9
clone size: .
D gene: .
J gene: TRBJ1-2
CDR3 DNA: TGTGCCAGCAGCCCAAAGGGAAGGCTTTCTCCTGGCTACACCTTC
CDR3 protein: CASSPKGRLSPGYTF

V gene: TRBV19
clone size: .
D gene: .
J gene: TRBJ1-6
CDR3 DNA: TGTGCCAGTAGTATTGGGCAGAATTCACCCCTCCACTTT
CDR3 protein: CASSIGQNSPLHF

V gene: TRBV2
clone size: few
D gene: .
J gene: TRBJ1-5
CDR3 DNA: TGTGCCAGCGGGAGGGACAATAGCAATCAGCCCCAGCATTTT
CDR3 protein: CASGRDNSNQPQHF

V gene: TRBV5-1
clone size: .
D gene: TRBD1
J gene: TRBJ1-2
CDR3 DNA: TGCGCCAGCAGCCTAACAGGGGGAGGAAGTGGCTACACCTTC
CDR3 protein: CASSLTGGGSGYTF

V gene: TRBV29-1
clone size: .
D gene: TRBD1
J gene: TRBJ1-2
CDR3 DNA: TGCAGCGTGACGTCGGGACAGAACTATGGCTACACCTTC
CDR3 protein: CSVTSGQNYGYTF

V gene: TRBV11-2
clone size: .
D gene: TRBD2
J gene: TRBJ2-5
CDR3 DNA: TGTGCCAGCAGCTTAGACGGAATAGCGGGGGGCCAAGAGACCCAGTACTTC
CDR3 protein: CASSLDGIAGGQETQYF

V gene: TRBV27
clone size: .
D gene: .
J gene: TRBJ1-2
CDR3 DNA: TGTGCCAGCAACAAAGCGGGGGGGGGTGGCTACACCTTC
CDR3 protein: CASNKAGGGGYTF

V gene: TRBV29-1
clone size: .
D gene: .
J gene: TRBJ2-1
CDR3 DNA: TGCAGCGTTGAAAGCGATGTCTACAATGAGCAGTTCTTC
CDR3 protein: CSVESDVYNEQFF

V gene: TRBV28
clone size: .
D gene: .
J gene: TRBJ1-1
CDR3 DNA: TGTGCCAGCAGTTTGGGGGGGATGAACACTGAAGCTTTCTTT
CDR3 protein: CASSLGGMNTEAFF

V gene: TRBV6-5
clone size: .
D gene: TRBD1
J gene: TRBJ1-2
CDR3 DNA: TGTGCCAGCAGTTATCACAGGGGGCCTCTCTATGGCTACACCTTC
CDR3 protein: CASSYHRGPLYGYTF

V gene: TRBV30
clone size: .
D gene: TRBD2
J gene: TRBJ2-5
CDR3 DNA: TGTGCCTGGAATTCGGGGATTAGCGGGAGGGCCCAGTACTTC
CDR3 protein: CAWNSGISGRAQYF

V gene: TRBV29-1
clone size: few
D gene: TRBD1
J gene: TRBJ1-5
CDR3 DNA: TGCAGCGTCCTGACAGGGGGACCAAATCAGCCCCAGCATTTT
CDR3 protein: CSVLTGGPNQPQHF

V gene: TRBV9
clone size: once
D gene: TRBD1
J gene: TRBJ1-4
CDR3 DNA: TGTGCCAGCAGCGTGGGGCAAGGGGGCGGTGAAAAACTGTTTTTT
CDR3 protein: CASSVGQGGGEKLFF

V gene: TRBV12-2
clone size: .
D gene: .
J gene: TRBJ2-3
CDR3 DNA: TGTGCAAGCGTCCCGCGGGAGGACGGATTTAGCACAGATACGCAGTATTTT
CDR3 protein: CASVPREDGFSTDTQYF

V gene: TRBV6-4
clone size: few
D gene: TRBD1
J gene: TRBJ1-2
CDR3 DNA: TGTGCCAGCAGATCCGGGACAGGGCACTATGGCTACACCTTC
CDR3 protein: CASRSGTGHYGYTF